This passage covers 31 T cell receptor beta chains from one sample sequenced in a study of shared clonotypes between healthy human individuals. The repertoire was sequenced with immunoSEQ multiplex PCR; TCRdb's copy has only in-frame clones and lacks some. This table holds roughly 1 million clones, approximately 68% found once. The specimen was memory CD4+ T cells sorted from blood. As to subset: CD45RA-negative fraction. The receptors shown here come from a man aged 18 to 29 in good health.

Notes on this clone: Other DNA variants within this sample encode the same CDR3. The J gene is TRBJ1-1, the V gene TRBV6-1; D gene ambiguous. The CDR3 covers 13 residues. CDR1 is MNHNS and CDR2 is SASEGT in the germline V gene. Trimming removed 6 bases from V and 2 bases from J, with 10 bases in between. This CDR3 is CASSRTANTEAFF. The CDR3 DNA follows: TGTGCCAGCAGCCGCACAGCTAACACTGAAGCTTTCTTT.

The chain has TRBV18 and TRBJ1-1; perhaps TRBD1 as D (5 bases). The CDR3 has 13 amino acids. V was pared by 2 bases and J by 4 bases, with 8 bases between. CDR1 is KGHSH and CDR2 is LQKENI in the germline V gene. CDR3 bases: TGTGCCAGCTCACCAAAGGGGTCCACTGAAGCTTTCTTT. It specifies CASSPKGSTEAFF.

J is TRBJ2-7 and V is TRBV7-2, with D hard to call. This CDR3 comprises 14 residues. The V end was cut by 5 bases, the J end by 5 bases, with 16 bases between. CDR1 and CDR2 (germline): SGHTA, FQGNSA. As DNA, the CDR3 is TGTGCCAGCAGCAAAAGGCCCGAGGCCCACGAGCAGTACTTC. This translates into CASSKRPEAHEQYF.

The chain couples TRBV9 to TRBJ2-1, with D possibly being TRBD2 (5 bases). Germline CDR1 reads SGDLS; CDR2 reads YYNGEE. Trimming shortened V by 4 bases and J by 3 bases, and 14 bases separated the two germline ends. The CDR3 covers 15 residues. This CDR3 is CASSPTGEFYNEQFF. The CDR3 DNA reads as TGTGCCAGCAGCCCTACCGGGGAGTTCTACAATGAGCAGTTCTTC.

The chain couples TRBV5-4 to TRBJ2-2; TRBD1 matches 8 bases. This CDR3 region has 16 residues. The junction had 7 bases not matched to a gene; V was cut back by 3 bases and J by 3 bases. CDR1 is SGHNT, CDR2 YYREEE, per germline (reference sequence). In nucleotides, the CDR3 is TGTGCCAGCAGCTCCGGACAGGGAAAATACACCGGGGAGCTGTTTTTT. Amino acids: CASSSGQGKYTGELFF.

This clone was observed once. The chain is built from TRBV18 and TRBJ2-2, with 7 bases lining up with TRBD1. CDR3 size: 16 residues. The trim removed 2 bases at V and 5 bases at J, leaving 8 bases unmatched. Germline V gene lookup returns CDR1 KGHSH and CDR2 LQKENI. The CDR3 coding sequence is TGTGCCAGCTCACCAGAATGGGACAGAGTAACCGGGGAGCTGTTTTTT. Translating it yields CASSPEWDRVTGELFF.

The chain links TRBV5-1 to TRBJ2-3; perhaps TRBD1 as D (5 bases). V lost 0 bases to trimming and J lost 4 bases, with 12 bases between them. The CDR3 has 15 amino acids. Germline CDR1 and CDR2: SGHRS and YFSETQ. This CDR3 is CASSLAGILSDTQYF. The DNA for the CDR3 is TGCGCCAGCAGCTTGGCAGGGATTCTCTCAGATACGCAGTATTTT.

This clone occurred a few times. V is TRBV7-6 and J is TRBJ2-1; TRBD2 agrees at 10 bases. Germline V lookup: CDR1 SGHVS, CDR2 FNYEAQ. With 5 bases clipped from V and 4 bases from J, the junction kept 11 bases outside the gene matches. The CDR3 covers 17 residues. The CDR3 reads CASSPRGAGGPYNEQFF. The CDR3, as DNA: TGTGCCAGCAGCCCCCGAGGAGCGGGAGGGCCATACAATGAGCAGTTCTTC.

This clone was picked up one time. For the CDR3, the DNA is TGTGCCATCAGCAGGGACAGCGTAGCCAAAAACATTCAGTACTTC. This gives the protein CAISRDSVAKNIQYF. The rearrangement joins TRBV10-3 to TRBJ2-4; 7 positions agree with TRBD1. The CDR3 is made up of 15 amino acids. With V trimmed by 6 bases and J by 0 bases, 5 bases remained unmatched. The germline V gene encodes CDR1 ENHRY and CDR2 SYGVKD.

Concerning this clone itself: Other DNA sequences in the sample encode the same CDR3. This chain links TRBV10-1 with TRBJ2-3; tentatively, D is TRBD2 (5 bases). Trimming stripped 0 bases from V and 2 bases from J, with 9 bases between. Germline CDR1 is WNHNN and CDR2 is SYGVQD (reference sequence). This CDR3 contains 15 residues. The CDR3 DNA sequence: TGCGCCAGCAGTGAGTCGGGTAGCGTCACAGATACGCAGTATTTT. Translation gives CASSESGSVTDTQYF.

The chain carries TRBV30 and TRBJ1-4; TRBD1 might be the D (5 bases). The CDR3 length is 14 residues. Germline-derived CDR1 and CDR2 are GTSNPN and SVGIG (reference sequence). V lost 3 bases to trimming and J lost 7 bases, with 15 bases between them. The CDR3 here is CAWRPDSLGEKLFF. The CDR3, as DNA: TGTGCCTGGAGACCAGACAGCTTGGGTGAAAAACTGTTTTTT.

The gene calls are TRBV6-6 and TRBJ2-7; 9 nucleotides align to TRBD2. The germline CDR1 and CDR2 sequences are MNHNY and SVGAGI (reference sequence). CDR3 length: 15 residues. The J segment lost 0 bases and the V segment lost 8 bases, leaving 8 bases of the junction unmatched. The CDR3 sequence is CASGDGGRASYEQYF. DNA of the CDR3: TGTGCCAGCGGGGATGGCGGGAGGGCCTCCTACGAGCAGTACTTC.

A single count supports this clone. CDR3 DNA sequence: TGTGCCAGCAGCTTAGCGCGAGGGCTTGATTCACCCCTCCACTTT. As protein: CASSLARGLDSPLHF. This chain joins TRBV7-9 and TRBJ1-6; D uncertain. CDR1 is SEHNR and CDR2 is FQNEAQ in the germline V gene (reference sequence). The CDR3 contains 15 residues. Trimming took 0 bases from V and 8 from J, leaving 11 bases between them.

The sample holds a few counts of this clone. V is TRBV6-1 and J is TRBJ2-3; 9 nucleotides align to TRBD1. The germline V gene encodes CDR1 MNHNS and CDR2 SASEGT. Trimming at V came to 1 base and at J to 4 bases, leaving 12 bases not matched to a gene. The CDR3 totals 18 residues. In DNA, the CDR3 is TGTGCCAGCAGTGAAGGGAGTACCTACAGGGGGCGGGCAGATACGCAGTATTTT. Its translation: CASSEGSTYRGRADTQYF.

This sequence joins TRBV30 and TRBJ1-5, with 8 bases lining up with TRBD1. Germline values: CDR1 GTSNPN, CDR2 SVGIG (reference sequence). The V segment lost 3 bases and the J segment 6 bases; nucleotides outside the gene matches: 7. This CDR3 has 14 amino acids. The CDR3 sequence: CAWSGPGGSQPQHF. CDR3 bases: TGTGCCTGGAGCGGGCCAGGGGGCAGTCAGCCCCAGCATTTT. The full variable domain, its missing parts supplied by reference TRBV30 and TRBJ1-5, is SQTIHQWPATLVQPVGSPLSLECTVEGTSNPNLYWYRQAAGRGLQLLFYSVGIGQISSEVPQNLSASRPQDRQFILSSKKLLLSDSGFYLCAWSGPGGSQPQHFGDGTRLSIL.

V usage is TRBV5-1 and J usage is TRBJ2-3; 12 nucleotides align to TRBD2. The CDR3 length is 16 residues. Germline V gives CDR1 SGHRS, CDR2 YFSETQ. J lost 2 bases, V lost 4 bases, and 5 bases had no gene match. CDR3 sequence reads: CASSLRTSGDTDTQYF. The CDR3 region has the DNA TGCGCCAGCAGCCTAAGGACTAGCGGGGACACAGATACGCAGTATTTT.

This clone is a singleton in its sample. The chain uses TRBV10-3 and TRBJ1-6; D ambiguous. Germline lookup yields CDR1 ENHRY and CDR2 SYGVKD. The CDR3 covers 14 residues. The ends were cut back, 2 bases at V and 6 bases at J, with 8 bases in the middle. DNA of the CDR3: TGTGCCATCAGTGAGGTTGGAGGTAATTCACCCCTCCACTTT. Protein: CAISEVGGNSPLHF.

This clone showed up just a few times. This chain joins TRBV7-2 and TRBJ2-7; 8 bases are shared with TRBD2. Germline assignment: CDR1 SGHTA and CDR2 FQGNSA. V was clipped by 1 base and J by 7 bases; unmatched bases: 6. The CDR3 spans 14 residues. This chain's CDR3 is CASSLDRLAWEQYF. CDR3 DNA sequence: TGTGCCAGCAGCTTAGACCGACTAGCGTGGGAGCAGTACTTC.

CDR3 coding DNA: TGCGCCAGCAGCTTGGGCGATAGGAACACTGAAGCTTTCTTT. Translating gives CASSLGDRNTEAFF. This chain uses TRBV5-1 with TRBJ1-1; D gene unclear. Germline CDR1 SGHRS, CDR2 YFSETQ. V lost 0 bases and J lost 1, with 7 bases in between. CDR3 length: 14 amino acids.

J is TRBJ1-2 and V is TRBV6-1, with TRBD1 identical over 7 bases. CDR1 MNHNS and CDR2 SASEGT come from the germline V gene. The CDR3 spans 14 residues. Unmatched junction bases numbered 9, after V lost 4 bases and J lost 7 bases. CDR3 loop: CASSGTGVGSGYTF. The CDR3 bases are TGTGCCAGCAGTGGGACAGGCGTAGGTAGTGGCTACACCTTC.

The V gene is TRBV30, the J gene TRBJ2-5, with D maybe TRBD1 (6 bases). The V and J ends lost 0 bases and 4 bases respectively, with 9 bases between them. Germline CDR1 is GTSNPN and CDR2 is SVGIG (reference sequence). CDR3 length: 13 amino acids. Here the CDR3 DNA reads TGTGCCTGGAGTGTGGGGGCCCGAGAGACCCAGTACTTC. This encodes CAWSVGARETQYF.

The table lists this clone with a count of one. The chain joins TRBV5-1 to TRBJ2-5; 7 bases align to TRBD1. V was pared by 4 bases and J by 7 bases, with 7 bases of the junction left unmatched. The CDR3 has 13 residues. CDR1 is SGHRS, CDR2 YFSETQ, per germline. The CDR3 loop reads CASSQGQDRTQYF. The CDR3 DNA reads as TGCGCCAGCAGCCAAGGACAGGATAGGACCCAGTACTTC.

V gene TRBV5-4 combines with J gene TRBJ2-3; a weak D match, TRBD1 (6 bases). V shed 4 bases and J shed 1 base, with 10 bases lying between them. The CDR3 length is 14 residues. Germline-derived CDR1 and CDR2 are SGHNT and YYREEE (reference sequence). The CDR3 loop reads CASSNRAGTDTQYF. For the CDR3, the DNA is TGTGCCAGCAGCAACAGGGCGGGCACAGATACGCAGTATTTT. Full variable domain (outside the CDR3, taken from reference TRBV5-4 and TRBJ2-3): ETGVTQSPTHLIKTRGQQVTLRCSSQSGHNTVSWYQQALGQGPQFIFQYYREEENGRGNFPPRFSGLQFPNYSSELNVNALELDDSALYLCASSNRAGTDTQYFGPGTRLTVL.

The rearrangement uses TRBV2 and TRBJ1-5; possibly TRBD1 for D (5 bases). The CDR3 has 13 residues. In germline, CDR1 is SNHLY, CDR2 FYNNEI. V was trimmed by 4 bases and J by 6 bases, leaving 10 bases between them. CDR3 amino acids: CASSGEGAQPQHF. The CDR3 DNA reads as TGTGCCAGCAGTGGTGAAGGGGCTCAGCCCCAGCATTTT.

The V call is TRBV25-1, the J call TRBJ1-6; D perhaps matches TRBD1 (6 bases). The ends were cut back, 7 bases at V and 10 bases at J, with 20 bases in the middle. CDR1 and CDR2 from the germline V gene are MGHDK and SYGVNS. The length of the CDR3 is 15 residues. DNA for the CDR3: TGTGCCAGCATGAAGGGAACAGGGTATGGATCACCCCTCCACTTT. This codes for CASMKGTGYGSPLHF.

This rearrangement joins TRBV7-6 to TRBJ2-3, with 10 bases aligning to TRBD2. Germline assignment: CDR1 SGHVS and CDR2 FNYEAQ. V shed 5 bases and J 12 bases; nucleotides not matched to a gene: 8. The CDR3 spans 13 residues. CDR3 sequence (DNA): TGTGCCAGCAGCATCGGACTAGCGGCCAAACAGTATTTT. Protein sequence: CASSIGLAAKQYF.

The chain combines TRBV27 with TRBJ2-3; TRBD1 agrees at 10 bases. The V segment lost 3 bases and the J segment 3 bases; nucleotides outside the gene matches: 6. The CDR3 loop spans 16 amino acids. CDR1 and CDR2 (germline): MNHEY, SMNVEV (reference sequence). Here the CDR3 DNA reads TGTGCCAGCAGTTTCCAGACAGGGGGCTCGACAGATACGCAGTATTTT. Translation gives CASSFQTGGSTDTQYF.

The V call is TRBV4-1, the J call TRBJ1-3; 9 nucleotides line up with TRBD1. The ends lost 6 bases at V and 3 bases at J; junction bases unmatched: 6. The CDR3 consists of 15 residues. Germline V gene data show CDR1 as MGHRA and CDR2 as YSYEKL. CDR3 coding DNA: TGCGCCAGCAGACACACAGGGGGCGGTGGAAACACCATATATTTT. Encoded protein: CASRHTGGGGNTIYF.

The rearrangement links TRBV5-1 to TRBJ2-6; D is unclear. Trimming removed 2 bases at V and 0 bases at J, with 6 bases between. The CDR3 is made up of 15 amino acids. CDR1 SGHRS and CDR2 YFSETQ come from the germline V gene. CDR3 amino acids: CASSFSVSGANVLTF. In DNA, the CDR3 is TGCGCCAGCAGCTTTAGTGTCTCTGGGGCCAACGTCCTGACTTTC.

The chain joins TRBV29-1 to TRBJ2-3; D perhaps matches TRBD2 (6 bases). This CDR3 region has 15 residues. The germline V gene has CDR1 SQVTM and CDR2 ANQGSEA. The V and J ends lost 7 bases and 1 base respectively, with 18 bases between them. CDR3 bases: TGCAGCGCTGGGGATGCGGGGCGCGGCACAGATACGCAGTATTTT. It yields the protein CSAGDAGRGTDTQYF.

The rearrangement uses TRBV10-3 and TRBJ2-7, with 9 nucleotides matching TRBD1. This CDR3 is 14 amino acids long. The germline gives CDR1 ENHRY, CDR2 SYGVKD. V was clipped by 10 bases and J by 2 bases; unmatched bases: 9. CDR3 loop: CATTRDRAAYEQYF. CDR3 in DNA: TGTGCCACCACCCGGGACAGGGCCGCCTACGAGCAGTACTTC.